A selection of T cell receptor beta chains follows, all from one sample in a study of OX40 agonist ivuxolimab in advanced cancers. Data came from immunoSEQ multiplex PCR; TCRdb stores just in-frame clones and leaves some out. The sample lists some 13,000 clones, approximately 87% seen once, with 5.5% to 8% in the top ten. This material consisted of CD4+ or CD8+ T cells sorted from blood, taken in a trial of the OX40 agonist ivuxolimab. These receptors originate from an adult with an advanced solid tumor such as melanoma, head and neck, liver or kidney cancer. The CDR3 runs from the conserved cysteine through the conserved F or W. Fields, in order: D gene, J gene, V gene, clone size, CDR3 protein, CDR3 DNA. D genes are given only for firm matches. The listing skips clone size in some rows; elsewhere it reads once, few, many or a size class.

TRBD1 | TRBJ1-2 | TRBV6-4 | few | CASSSGQGGDGYTF | TGTGCCAGCAGTTCGGGACAGGGAGGAGATGGCTACACCTTC
NA | TRBJ2-7 | TRBV7-9 | NA | CASSPDGSYEQYF | TGTGCCAGCAGCCCGGACGGGTCCTACGAGCAGTACTTC
TRBD2 | TRBJ2-7 | TRBV2 | NA | CASRATSGGREQYF | TGTGCCAGCAGGGCGACTAGCGGGGGCCGCGAGCAGTACTTC
NA | TRBJ2-7 | TRBV10-3 | NA | CAISETVVTYEQYF | TGTGCCATCAGTGAGACCGTTGTCACCTACGAGCAGTACTTC
TRBD1 | TRBJ1-1 | TRBV29-1 | NA | CSVVRTGGTEAFF | TGCAGCGTCGTTCGGACAGGGGGCACTGAAGCTTTCTTT
TRBD1 | TRBJ1-2 | TRBV10-3 | NA | CAISDPGQGTYYGYTF | TGTGCCATCAGTGACCCCGGACAGGGGACTTACTATGGCTACACCTTC
TRBD1 | TRBJ1-1 | TRBV7-6 | NA | CASSLADRAEAFF | TGTGCCAGCAGCTTAGCGGACAGGGCTGAAGCTTTCTTT
NA | TRBJ2-5 | TRBV18 | NA | CASSPWAGVEETQYF | TGTGCCAGCTCACCATGGGCAGGGGTGGAAGAGACCCAGTACTTC
NA | TRBJ1-6 | TRBV10-3 | NA | CAIGGDPNSPLHF | TGTGCCATCGGGGGAGACCCGAATTCACCCCTCCACTTT
NA | TRBJ1-5 | TRBV12-5 | NA | CASGFEQPQHF | TGTGCTAGTGGTTTTGAACAGCCCCAGCATTTT
NA | TRBJ1-4 | TRBV30 | once | CAWEQGANEKLFF | TGTGCCTGGGAACAGGGTGCAAATGAAAAACTGTTTTTT
NA | TRBJ1-6 | TRBV4-1 | NA | CASSQEAGGSPLHF | TGCGCCAGCAGCCAAGAGGCGGGAGGCTCACCCCTCCACTTT
TRBD2 | TRBJ2-3 | TRBV4-2 | NA | CASSPSGEGTDTQYF | TGTGCCAGCAGCCCTAGCGGGGAAGGCACAGATACGCAGTATTTT
TRBD1 | TRBJ1-5 | TRBV7-3 | NA | CASSLKGQGEGYSNQPQHF | TGTGCCAGCAGCTTAAAGGGACAGGGAGAGGGCTATAGCAATCAGCCCCAGCATTTT
NA | TRBJ2-7 | TRBV5-4 | NA | CASSLAPGAGGYEQYF | TGTGCCAGCAGCTTGGCGCCCGGGGCAGGGGGGTACGAGCAGTACTTC
NA | TRBJ2-7 | TRBV7-9 | NA | CASSLSVWTYEQYF | TGTGCCAGCAGCTTAAGTGTTTGGACCTACGAGCAGTACTTC
NA | TRBJ1-5 | TRBV2 | NA | CASSEGRRQPQHF | TGTGCCAGCAGTGAGGGGAGGCGTCAGCCCCAGCATTTT
NA | TRBJ1-4 | TRBV14 | NA | CASSQEGTNEKLFF | TGTGCCAGCAGCCAAGAGGGGACTAATGAAAAACTGTTTTTT
TRBD1 | TRBJ1-1 | TRBV7-3 | NA | CASSPPGGGEAFF | TGTGCCAGCAGCCCCCCAGGGGGGGGTGAAGCTTTCTTT
NA | TRBJ1-6 | TRBV10-2 | NA | CASSETGLSSYNSPLHF | TGCGCCAGCAGTGAGACAGGGCTAAGCTCCTATAATTCACCCCTCCACTTT
NA | TRBJ1-1 | TRBV7-2 | NA | CASSSRLREGDPEAFF | TGTGCCAGCAGCTCACGACTCAGGGAGGGGGACCCTGAAGCTTTCTTT
TRBD1 | TRBJ1-2 | TRBV5-1 | NA | CASSSGTGGFGYTF | TGCGCCAGCAGCTCCGGGACAGGTGGCTTTGGCTACACCTTC
TRBD1 | TRBJ1-6 | TRBV27 | NA | CASSLQGLPLHF | TGTGCCAGCAGCCTACAGGGGTTGCCCCTCCACTTT
NA | TRBJ2-2 | TRBV2 | NA | CASNLDTGELFF | TGTGCCAGCAACTTAGACACCGGGGAGCTGTTTTTT
NA | TRBJ1-3 | TRBV18 | NA | CASSPERLGNTIYF | TGTGCCAGCTCACCGGAGAGGCTTGGAAACACCATATATTTT
TRBD2 | TRBJ2-3 | TRBV18 | NA | CASSPRASGGASDTQYF | TGTGCCAGCTCACCACGGGCTAGCGGGGGGGCGTCTGATACGCAGTATTTT
NA | TRBJ1-1 | TRBV7-2 | NA | CASSLNPVSSTEAFF | TGTGCCAGCAGCTTAAACCCCGTCTCTAGCACTGAAGCTTTCTTT
NA | TRBJ2-2 | TRBV7-8 | NA | CASSPPASGVTGELFF | TGTGCCAGCAGCCCCCCGGCGAGCGGAGTCACCGGGGAGCTGTTTTTT
TRBD1 | TRBJ2-6 | TRBV19 | NA | CASSIIGTGGSGANVLTF | TGTGCCAGTAGTATTATCGGGACAGGGGGCTCTGGGGCCAACGTCCTGACTTTC
TRBD1 | TRBJ1-4 | TRBV4-1 | NA | CASSRTRGGGASTNEKLFF | TGCGCCAGCAGCCGGACCCGGGGAGGGGGCGCGTCTACTAATGAAAAACTGTTTTTT
NA | TRBJ1-1 | TRBV4-2 | once | CASSQEVSRAGRGSTEAFF | TGTGCCAGCAGCCAAGAAGTTAGCAGGGCAGGAAGAGGGTCTACTGAAGCTTTCTTT
TRBD1 | TRBJ2-1 | TRBV10-3 | NA | CAISRQGSGNEQFF | TGTGCCATCAGCAGACAGGGGAGCGGCAATGAGCAGTTCTTC
NA | TRBJ1-5 | TRBV7-2 | NA | CASSLGNRDGQPQHF | TGTGCCAGCAGCTTAGGGAACAGGGATGGTCAGCCCCAGCATTTT
NA | TRBJ1-5 | TRBV7-3 | few | CASSPIGQNNQPQHF | TGTGCCAGCAGCCCTATAGGACAGAACAATCAGCCCCAGCATTTT
NA | TRBJ1-1 | TRBV7-3 | NA | CASSLQENTEAFF | TGTGCCAGCAGCCTACAGGAGAACACTGAAGCTTTCTTT
TRBD1 | TRBJ1-5 | TRBV6-9 | NA | CASNRGESQPQHF | TGTGCCAGTAACAGGGGTGAGAGTCAGCCCCAGCATTTT
TRBD1 | TRBJ1-3 | TRBV7-9 | NA | CASSFTGGRGNTIYF | TGTGCCAGCAGCTTTACAGGGGGCCGAGGAAACACCATATATTTT
NA | TRBJ2-4 | TRBV2 | NA | CASGEDLAKNIQYF | TGTGCCAGTGGGGAGGATTTAGCCAAAAACATTCAGTACTTC
NA | TRBJ2-1 | TRBV19 | NA | CASSWGRGDNEQFF | TGTGCCAGTAGCTGGGGACGGGGAGACAATGAGCAGTTCTTC
TRBD1 | TRBJ2-7 | TRBV28 | NA | CASSTAGQGAYEQYF | TGTGCCAGCAGTACCGCGGGACAGGGGGCCTACGAGCAGTACTTC
NA | TRBJ1-2 | TRBV5-1 | NA | CASSLSGSAHYGYTF | TGCGCCAGCAGCCTCTCAGGGAGCGCCCACTATGGCTACACCTTC
TRBD1 | TRBJ2-7 | TRBV4-3 | NA | CASSQEMAWETGGSEQYF | TGCGCCAGCAGCCAGGAGATGGCCTGGGAGACAGGGGGCTCTGAGCAGTACTTC
TRBD1 | TRBJ1-2 | TRBV5-8 | NA | CASSLRQGSYTF | TGTGCCAGCAGCTTGAGACAGGGGAGCTACACCTTC
TRBD1 | TRBJ1-3 | TRBV10-3 | NA | CAITWDSSGNTIYF | TGTGCCATCACCTGGGACAGCTCTGGAAACACCATATATTTT
NA | TRBJ1-6 | TRBV18 | NA | CASSGARQLNSPLHF | TGTGCCAGCTCCGGCGCAAGACAGCTAAATTCACCCCTCCACTTT
NA | TRBJ2-3 | TRBV9 | NA | CASSTTPQASTDTQYF | TGTGCCAGCAGCACAACCCCCCAGGCGAGCACAGATACGCAGTATTTT
NA | TRBJ1-5 | TRBV6-5 | NA | CASSPYRVSNQPQHF | TGTGCCAGCAGTCCCTACAGGGTTAGCAATCAGCCCCAGCATTTT
TRBD2 | TRBJ2-1 | TRBV2 | NA | CASSPLAGGPNEQFF | TGTGCCAGCAGTCCCCTAGCGGGGGGACCGAATGAGCAGTTCTTC
NA | TRBJ2-7 | TRBV30 | NA | CAWTVGGGPQYF | TGTGCCTGGACGGTTGGGGGGGGCCCGCAGTACTTC
TRBD1 | TRBJ1-1 | TRBV7-8 | NA | CASSSGQSNTEAFF | TGTGCCAGCAGCTCGGGACAGTCAAACACTGAAGCTTTCTTT
NA | TRBJ2-1 | TRBV11-3 | NA | CASSGGPSSYNEQFF | TGTGCCAGCAGCGGGGGACCTAGCTCCTACAATGAGCAGTTCTTC
TRBD1 | TRBJ2-5 | TRBV2 | once | CASSPDRAQETQYF | TGTGCCAGCAGTCCGGACAGGGCTCAAGAGACCCAGTACTTC
NA | TRBJ2-2 | TRBV19 | NA | CASTRRSPGELFF | TGTGCCAGTACAAGAAGGTCCCCCGGGGAGCTGTTTTTT
NA | TRBJ2-1 | TRBV7-6 | NA | CASSLTGGVNEQFF | TGTGCCAGCAGCTTAACTGGGGGTGTGAATGAGCAGTTCTTC
NA | TRBJ1-4 | TRBV14 | NA | CASSQALGSTEKLFF | TGTGCCAGCAGCCAGGCCTTAGGCAGTACGGAAAAACTGTTTTTT
NA | TRBJ2-6 | TRBV21-1 | NA | CASSSKGPQGMGAGANVLTF | TGTGCCAGCAGCTCTAAGGGTCCACAGGGGATGGGCGCTGGGGCCAACGTCCTGACTTTC
NA | TRBJ2-3 | TRBV10-1 | few | CASSGSLSTDTQYF | TGCGCCAGCAGCGGGAGTCTAAGCACAGATACGCAGTATTTT
NA | TRBJ2-7 | TRBV6-5 | NA | CASSPGHLLFYEQYF | TGTGCCAGCAGCCCCGGACATCTCCTTTTCTACGAGCAGTACTTC
NA | TRBJ2-1 | TRBV6-6 | NA | CASSYSWEGAEQFF | TGTGCCAGCAGTTACTCGTGGGAAGGGGCGGAGCAGTTCTTC